Here is one T cell receptor (beta chain) with its context. Its specificity is unknown. The read gets to within 3 residues of the CDR3 end, and the germline J gene fills in the rest. Data came from immunoSEQ multiplex PCR; TCRdb stores just in-frame clones and leaves some out. The record lists 45,000 to 55,000 clones, of which the ten most abundant hold roughly 1.6%. Trimming pared 0 bases from V and 0 bases from J, leaving 14 bases between. Germline CDR1 is DFQATT and CDR2 is SNEGSKA (reference sequence). This CDR3 has 16 residues. This entry belongs to a study of T cells in women clearing cervical HPV infection. Study results and limitations: CIN3+ cases had significantly higher TCR repertoire richness than controls, but evenness did not differ.

Sequencing was carried out using blood buffy coat. This receptor was obtained from a woman aged 18-70 years with a cervical HPV16 infection that either progressed to CIN3+ or cleared (not recorded which). The gene calls are TRBV20-1 and TRBJ1-1; tentatively, D is TRBD1 (5 bases). The CDR3 reads CSARDWRGGMNTEAFF. The CDR3 DNA, read in part, is TGCAGTGCTAGAGATTGGCGGGGGGGTATGAACACTGAA.